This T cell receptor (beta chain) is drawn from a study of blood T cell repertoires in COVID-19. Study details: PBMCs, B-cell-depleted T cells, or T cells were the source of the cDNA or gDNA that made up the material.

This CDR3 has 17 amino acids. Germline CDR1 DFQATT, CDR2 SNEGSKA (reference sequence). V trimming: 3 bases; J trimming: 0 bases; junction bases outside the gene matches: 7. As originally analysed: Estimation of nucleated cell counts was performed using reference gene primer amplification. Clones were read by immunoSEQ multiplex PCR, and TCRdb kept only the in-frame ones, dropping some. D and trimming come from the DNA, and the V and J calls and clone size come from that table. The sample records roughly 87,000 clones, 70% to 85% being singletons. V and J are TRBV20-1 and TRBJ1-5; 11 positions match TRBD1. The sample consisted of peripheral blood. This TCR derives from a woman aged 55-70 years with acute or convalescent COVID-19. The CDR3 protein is CSASVGQGDYSNQPQHF. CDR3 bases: TGCAGTGCTAGTGTGGGACAGGGGGATTATAGCAATCAGCCCCAGCATTTT.